This TCR beta chain derives from a study of blood T cell repertoires in COVID-19 (TCRdb year 2020). General notes on the study: The collaborator samples originated in the United States, Italy and Spain and spanned the acute and convalescent phases of COVID-19. The prospective study material was composed of cDNA or gDNA derived from T cells, B-cell-depleted T cells, or PBMCs. Deeply sampled blood TCRbeta repertoires from subjects exposed to, actively infected with, or recovered from COVID-19 were included in the dataset. The repertoires were made available in a free public database intended to serve as a resource for research on the immune response to SARS-CoV-2. The samples were drawn from two sources: the first 160 participants of the ongoing ImmuneRACE study, and approximately 1,300 subjects contributed by 6 global collaborators. The sample metadata nearly always contained a de-identified subject ID, COVID-19 status, age in years and sex. HLA class I and class II types, where available, came from metadata supplied by the sample provider rather than from assay-based typing.

TCRbeta CDR3 regions were amplified from genomic DNA using the immunoSEQ Assay, a bias-controlled multiplex PCR. The authors' analysis ran thus. The number of nucleated cells in each sample was estimated from the amplification of reference gene primers within the assay. To quantify the absolute abundance of each unique TCRbeta CDR3 rearrangement, sequence reads were collapsed and filtered. For each sample, productive Simpson clonality was calculated by taking the square root of Simpson's diversity index across productive rearrangements. In TCRdb, the immuneACCESS table is reduced to in-frame sequences with V and J assigned. These tables do not hold every clone; where another copy was compared, an unresolved V gene accounts for under half, and the others remain unexplained. V and J calls plus clone size are reproduced from that table; the DNA served to infer D and trimming. The sample records 350,000 to 400,000 clones, 86% of which are singletons. The ten largest make up about 7.6% of the sample.

Beyond this particular receptor, the publication reports: The quantity of clinical and demographic metadata differed by source and by participant and was supplied without curation.

Concerning this clone: Its cognate antigen has yet to be identified. Per-base quality was not reported, and no clone a single base away is much larger than it.

Trimming accounts for 6 bases at V and 8 bases at J, while the number of junction bases matched to no gene is 9. The CDR3 holds 14 amino acids from the cysteine to the phenylalanine. The entry retains the CDR3 DNA only, 42 bases that are in frame from base 1. The germline V gene (reference sequence) yields MNHEY for CDR1 and SMNVEV for CDR2. In Seattle, one collaborating source enrolled patients while the infection was active and tracked those patients longitudinally over the course of disease. Each collaborating institution followed its own protocols to collect whole blood in K2EDTA tubes. Collaborator samples were shipped for TCRbeta analysis as frozen whole blood, isolated PBMCs, or DNA extracted from either sample type.

Sequencing input: peripheral blood. This chain is built from TRBV27 and TRBJ2-2; TRBD1 aligns with 7 central bases. This clonotype was sampled from a woman aged 60-75 years with COVID-19, enrolled during active disease. The CDR3 sequence is CASRRTGAGGELFF. At the DNA level, the sequence is TGTGCCAGCAGAAGGACAGGAGCTGGGGGGGAGCTGTTTTTT.